The T cell receptor beta chain under discussion was sequenced for a study of blood T cells in healthy people across ages. Regarding the study as a whole: Naive T cell percentage by flow cytometry tracked strongly with beta diversity.

Points on this clonotype: Its antigen is not identified.

The donors, aged roughly 6 to 90, were healthy Caucasians from Russia. Samples had at least 7 million PBMCs isolated from them. In germline, CDR1 is MDHEN, CDR2 SYDVKM. This CDR3 is 18 amino acids long. With a J-beta primer mix and a sample-barcoded 5' primer, a second PCR ran about 7 to 11 cycles. MiXCR, applied by TCRdb to the 5' RACE reads, yields one record per CDR3 protein. The sample has roughly 900,000 distinct CDR3 sequences, roughly 26% seen once. The sequence was collected from a woman older than 75 in good health. This chain uses TRBV28 with TRBJ2-1, with D tentatively TRBD1 (5 bases). The J call is doubtful: the DNA matches TRBJ2-7 better. Specimen: blood. The CDR3 sequence: CASSLLAIRRQQYNEQYF. The CDR3 DNA is TGTGCCAGCAGTCTCCTCGCTATTCGGAGACAGCAATACAATGAGCAGTACTTC.